The clone carrying this T cell receptor (beta chain) showed up just a few times. Its antigen remains unidentified. These data come from a study of post-analysis software for immune sequencing data. Broader study findings: In patients, TRBV5-6, TRBV5-1 and TRBV20-1 belonged to roughly 5 TRBV segments found more frequently than in controls.

The library was made from cDNA and included unique molecular identifiers. TCRdb analysed the PCR reads with MiXCR anew, one entry per CDR3 protein. The profile covers roughly 800,000 distinct CDR3 sequences, with 30% appearing a single time and about 0.5% taken by the ten largest. Germline CDR1 LGHNA, CDR2 YSLEER. There are 15 residues in the CDR3. The V end lost 0 bases, the J end lost 5 bases, and 11 bases lay between the germline ends. The V and J genes are TRBV4-3 and TRBJ1-5; D not certain. The sequence was collected from a girl aged 10-17 years with multiple sclerosis. The specimen sequenced was blood. Written as DNA, the CDR3 is TGCGCCAGCAGCCAAGATCCCAGGACCGATCAGCCCCAGCATTTT. Encoded protein: CASSQDPRTDQPQHF.